This TCR beta chain emerged from a study of siplizumab effects on memory and regulatory T cells. Each sample had around 9.1 x 10^4 TCR templates assayed. Profiled with immunoSEQ multiplex PCR; TCRdb holds only in-frame clones, not every one. The sample carries some 99,000 clones, just over 90% recorded once. The TCR originated in a human donor in good health. Sequencing used Tregs sorted from blood.

CDR3 loop: CASSLAAGLPDTYEQYF. CDR3 DNA sequence: TGTGCCAGCAGCTTAGCGGCGGGACTCCCCGACACCTACGAGCAGTACTTC. The V gene is TRBV7-9, the J gene TRBJ2-7; maybe TRBD2 (6 bases). Germline V gene data show CDR1 as SEHNR and CDR2 as FQNEAQ (reference sequence). V shed 0 bases and J shed 2 bases, with 17 bases lying between them. The CDR3 spans 17 residues.